The 21 T cell receptor beta chains listed next were all sequenced from one sample in a study of cytomegalovirus exposure and HLA in healthy donors. The study ran its PCR with 60 Vbeta and 13 Jbeta primers. Data came from immunoSEQ multiplex PCR; TCRdb stores just in-frame clones and leaves some out. Of some 210,000 clones in the sample, about 87% were seen once. Sequenced: PBMCs. These receptors were taken from a man aged 30 to 45 in good health and CMV-seronegative.

The CDR3 region is CASSYIRGGTDTQYF. The CDR3 DNA reads TGTGCCAGCAGTTATATCAGAGGAGGAACAGATACGCAGTATTTT. The chain joins TRBV6-5 to TRBJ2-3; possible D gene TRBD2, 5 bases. With 3 bases removed from V and 3 bases from J, the gap between germline ends came to 13 bases. Germline V lookup: CDR1 MNHEY, CDR2 SVGAGI. The CDR3 runs 15 residues.

J is TRBJ2-3 and V is TRBV6-5; 10 bases map to TRBD2. This CDR3 region has 15 residues. From germline, CDR1 is MNHEY and CDR2 SVGAGI. Losses at the gene ends were 5 bases for V and 1 base for J; bases not matched to a gene: 3. The CDR3 sequence: CASSALAGGTDTQYF. The DNA of the CDR3 is TGTGCCAGCAGTGCCCTAGCGGGAGGCACAGATACGCAGTATTTT.

The rearrangement uses TRBV4-3 and TRBJ2-7, with D unclear. Germline CDR1 and CDR2: LGHNA and YSLEER. Trimming shortened V by 0 bases and J by 2 bases, and 14 bases separated the two germline ends. The CDR3 loop spans 16 amino acids. The CDR3 region has the DNA TGCGCCAGCAGCCAAGATCATCGGGTACCCCCCTACGAGCAGTACTTC. It encodes CASSQDHRVPPYEQYF.

The table lists this clone with a count of one. The chain has TRBV28 and TRBJ1-6; D ambiguous. The V gene lost 2 bases and the J gene lost 10 bases, with 6 bases spanning the gap. The CDR3 consists of 12 residues. Germline loops: CDR1 MDHEN, CDR2 SYDVKM. The CDR3 nucleotides are TGTGCCAGCAGTTTACTAGGATCACCCCTCCACTTT. Translating it yields CASSLLGSPLHF.

This clone was counted between two and nine times. The chain combines TRBV30 with TRBJ1-1; D uncertain. CDR1 is GTSNPN and CDR2 is SVGIG in the germline V gene (reference sequence). The V and J ends lost 2 bases and 0 bases respectively, with 7 bases between them. This CDR3 is 13 amino acids long. The chain's CDR3 is CAWSRRMNTEAFF. DNA of the CDR3: TGTGCCTGGAGTCGGAGGATGAACACTGAAGCTTTCTTT. Full variable domain (rest looked up from reference TRBV30 and TRBJ1-1): SQTIHQWPATLVQPVGSPLSLECTVEGTSNPNLYWYRQAAGRGLQLLFYSVGIGQISSEVPQNLSASRPQDRQFILSSKKLLLSDSGFYLCAWSRRMNTEAFFGQGTRLTVV.

CDR3 loop: CASSSLGATNEKLFF. DNA for the CDR3: TGTGCCAGCAGCTCCCTTGGAGCAACTAATGAAAAACTGTTTTTT. The chain is built from TRBV7-9 and TRBJ1-4; D uncertain. Germline V gene lookup returns CDR1 SEHNR and CDR2 FQNEAQ (reference sequence). There are 15 residues in the CDR3. Trimming cost V 4 bases and J 0 bases, with 9 bases left between them.

The CDR3 region is CASSPGHSSYEQYF. CDR3 coding DNA: TGTGCCAGTTCACCGGGACACAGCTCCTACGAGCAGTACTTC. This chain uses TRBV2 with TRBJ2-7, with D possibly matching TRBD1 (6 bases). Germline assignment: CDR1 SNHLY and CDR2 FYNNEI. The V end lost 9 bases, the J end lost 0 bases, and 15 bases lay between the germline ends. The CDR3 spans 14 residues.

The chain has TRBV9 and TRBJ2-7; 7 bases are shared with TRBD2. CDR1 is SGDLS, CDR2 YYNGEE, per germline. The CDR3 is 14 residues long. Trimming cost V 0 bases and J 6 bases; bases outside gene matches: 6. For the CDR3, the DNA is TGTGCCAGCAGCGTAGGGGAGGGTTTTCGCGAGCAGTACTTC. The encoded protein is CASSVGEGFREQYF.

Concerning this clone: An end of the junction does not agree with germline; a read error may underlie this. This chain joins TRBV7-9 and TRBJ2-5; 7 nucleotides match TRBD2. Germline loops: CDR1 SEHNR, CDR2 FQNEAQ (reference sequence). This CDR3 is built from 15 residues. The CDR3 coding sequence is TGTTCCAGCAGCCCATGGGGGGGGTCCCCGGTGGCCCAGTACTTC. It is translated as CSSSPWGGSPVAQYF.

The chain combines TRBV19 with TRBJ2-3; tentatively, D is TRBD2 (7 bases). The germline V gene has CDR1 LNHDA and CDR2 SQIVND (reference sequence). CDR3 size: 13 residues. The V end was cut by 7 bases, the J end by 11 bases, with 19 bases between. The DNA of the CDR3 is TGTGCCAGTACCCCATTGGGGGGGCGACGGCAGTATTTT. It encodes CASTPLGGRRQYF. Full variable domain (missing parts from reference TRBV19 and TRBJ2-3): DGGITQSPKYLFRKEGQNVTLSCEQNLNHDAMYWYRQDPGQGLRLIYYSQIVNDFQKGDIAEGYSVSREKKESFPLTVTSAQKNPTAFYLCASTPLGGRRQYFGPGTRLTVL.

The chain links TRBV6-5 to TRBJ1-1; D unresolved. V was cut by 0 bases and J by 3 bases, with 11 bases left in between. Germline loops: CDR1 MNHEY, CDR2 SVGAGI. The CDR3 covers 15 residues. CDR3 DNA sequence: TGTGCCAGCAGTTACTCGGCCAGGCAGGACACTGAAGCTTTCTTT. Encoded protein: CASSYSARQDTEAFF.

V usage is TRBV4-1 and J usage is TRBJ2-3; the D gene is possibly TRBD2 (6 bases). This CDR3 comprises 19 residues. The germline CDR1 and CDR2 sequences are MGHRA and YSYEKL. The V end lost 1 base, the J end lost 2 bases, and 22 bases lay between the germline ends. This CDR3 reads CASSQVVIPLAGYTDTQYF. In nucleotides, the CDR3 is TGCGCCAGCAGCCAAGTAGTTATTCCACTAGCCGGGTACACAGATACGCAGTATTTT.

V gene TRBV30 combines with J gene TRBJ2-5; D remains ambiguous. The CDR3 has 11 residues. Trimming took 4 bases from V and 5 from J, leaving 8 bases between them. Germline V gene sequence: CDR1 GTSNPN, CDR2 SVGIG (reference sequence). CDR3 bases: TGTGCCTGGAACAGTTTGGAGACCCAGTACTTC. This codes for CAWNSLETQYF.

The rearrangement uses TRBV6-1 and TRBJ2-1, with D possibly being TRBD2 (5 bases). The V gene's germline CDR1 is MNHNS and CDR2 SASEGT. The V end was cut by 8 bases, the J end by 9 bases, with 14 bases between. CDR3 length: 12 amino acids. The CDR3 loop reads CASSWEFGEQFF. CDR3 DNA: TGTGCCAGCTCATGGGAGTTTGGTGAGCAGTTCTTC.

J is TRBJ2-7 and V is TRBV2; D is unresolved. V was trimmed by 3 bases and J by 4 bases, leaving 10 bases between them. The CDR3 is 13 amino acids. Germline V gives CDR1 SNHLY, CDR2 FYNNEI. CDR3 bases: TGTGCCAGCAGTGATCCGTATCGGTACGAGCAGTACTTC. Translation: CASSDPYRYEQYF.

V usage is TRBV7-9 and J usage is TRBJ1-4, with D possibly TRBD1 on 6 matching bases. This CDR3 spans 15 amino acids. Trimming shortened V by 5 bases and J by 6 bases, and 16 bases separated the two germline ends. The germline V gene encodes CDR1 SEHNR and CDR2 FQNEAQ (reference sequence). The CDR3: CASSPLGQHYEKLFF. The CDR3 nucleotides read TGTGCCAGCAGCCCGCTCGGACAGCACTATGAAAAACTGTTTTTT.

The rearrangement joins TRBV6-1 to TRBJ2-7; D remains ambiguous. CDR1 is MNHNS and CDR2 is SASEGT in the germline V gene. This CDR3 is 12 amino acids long. V was shortened by 2 bases and J by 4 bases, with 6 bases between the two germline ends. CDR3 nucleotides: TGTGCCAGCAGTGAACGGGTGTACGAGCAGTACTTC. It encodes CASSERVYEQYF.

This chain links TRBV19 with TRBJ2-7; 9 positions agree with TRBD2. Germline loops: CDR1 LNHDA, CDR2 SQIVND (reference sequence). V shed 7 bases and J 2 bases; nucleotides not matched to a gene: 6. This CDR3 region has 14 residues. The CDR3 loop reads CASTSTSGPYEQYF. CDR3 sequence (DNA): TGTGCCAGTACCTCGACTAGCGGACCCTACGAGCAGTACTTC.

The chain links TRBV14 to TRBJ2-2; 8 bases match TRBD1. CDR1 and CDR2 from the germline V gene are SGHDN and FVKESK. The CDR3 sequence is 15 residues long. The ends lost 5 bases at V and 3 bases at J; junction bases unmatched: 5. The CDR3 reads CASSVGQGDTGELFF. In nucleotides, the CDR3 is TGTGCCAGCAGCGTCGGACAGGGAGACACCGGGGAGCTGTTTTTT.

The chain combines TRBV28 with TRBJ2-7; D is perhaps TRBD2 (5 bases). Germline CDR1 reads MDHEN; CDR2 reads SYDVKM. The CDR3 has 13 amino acids. Trimming shortened V by 7 bases and J by 0 bases, and 10 bases separated the two germline ends. In DNA form, the CDR3 reads TGTGCCAGCATAGCGTATTACTCCTACGAGCAGTACTTC. It yields the protein CASIAYYSYEQYF. Full variable domain (remainder filled in from reference TRBV28 and TRBJ2-7): DVKVTQSSRYLVKRTGEKVFLECVQDMDHENMFWYRQDPGLGLRLIYFSYDVKMKEKGDIPEGYSVSREKKERFSLILESASTNQTSMYLCASIAYYSYEQYFGPGTRLTVT.

The V call is TRBV11-2, the J call TRBJ2-2; TRBD2 matches 8 bases. This CDR3 has 15 amino acids. Germline V gene lookup returns CDR1 SGHAT and CDR2 FQNNGV. V was pared by 4 bases and J by 5 bases, with 6 bases of the junction left unmatched. The CDR3 sequence is CASSWGPSGTGELFF. The CDR3 DNA is TGTGCCAGCAGCTGGGGGCCTAGCGGGACCGGGGAGCTGTTTTTT.